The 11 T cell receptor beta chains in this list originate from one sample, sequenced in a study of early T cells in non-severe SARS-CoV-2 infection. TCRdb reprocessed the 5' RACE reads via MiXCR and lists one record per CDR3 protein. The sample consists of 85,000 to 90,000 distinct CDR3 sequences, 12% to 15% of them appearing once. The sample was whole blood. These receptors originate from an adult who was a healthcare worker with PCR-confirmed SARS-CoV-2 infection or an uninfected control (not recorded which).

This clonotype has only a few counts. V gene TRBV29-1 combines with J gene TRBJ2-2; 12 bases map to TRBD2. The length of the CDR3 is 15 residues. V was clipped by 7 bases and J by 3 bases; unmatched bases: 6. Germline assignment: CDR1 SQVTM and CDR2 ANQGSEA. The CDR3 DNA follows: TGCAGCGGTCGGACTAGCGGGGCCTACACCGGGGAGCTGTTTTTT. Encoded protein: CSGRTSGAYTGELFF.

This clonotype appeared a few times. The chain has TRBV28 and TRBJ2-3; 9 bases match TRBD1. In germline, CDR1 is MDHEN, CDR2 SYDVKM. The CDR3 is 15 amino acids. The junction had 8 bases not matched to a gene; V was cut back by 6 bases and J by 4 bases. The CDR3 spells CASRGEQGAADTQYF. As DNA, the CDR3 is TGTGCCAGCAGGGGAGAACAGGGGGCTGCAGATACGCAGTATTTT.

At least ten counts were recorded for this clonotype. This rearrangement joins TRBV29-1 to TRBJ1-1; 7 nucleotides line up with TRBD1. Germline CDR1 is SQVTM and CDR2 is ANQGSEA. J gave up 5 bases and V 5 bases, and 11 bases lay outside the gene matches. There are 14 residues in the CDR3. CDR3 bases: TGCAGCGTTTTGAAGGGGGCGTCGAGGACTGAAGCTTTCTTT. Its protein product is CSVLKGASRTEAFF.

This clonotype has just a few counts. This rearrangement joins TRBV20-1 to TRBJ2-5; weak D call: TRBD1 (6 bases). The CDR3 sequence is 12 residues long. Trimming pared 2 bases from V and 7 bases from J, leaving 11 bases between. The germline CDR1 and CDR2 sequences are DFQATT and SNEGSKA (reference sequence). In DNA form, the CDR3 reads TGCAGTGCTAGAAAGGGGGACGGGACCCAGTACTTC. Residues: CSARKGDGTQYF.

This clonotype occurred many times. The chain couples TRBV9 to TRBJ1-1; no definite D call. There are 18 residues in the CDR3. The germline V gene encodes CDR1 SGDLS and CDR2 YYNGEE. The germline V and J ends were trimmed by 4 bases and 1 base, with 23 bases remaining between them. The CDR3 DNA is TGTGCCAGCAGCTTCCGTAGTGGGTTTCTTCGACAGAACACTGAAGCTTTCTTT. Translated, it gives CASSFRSGFLRQNTEAFF.

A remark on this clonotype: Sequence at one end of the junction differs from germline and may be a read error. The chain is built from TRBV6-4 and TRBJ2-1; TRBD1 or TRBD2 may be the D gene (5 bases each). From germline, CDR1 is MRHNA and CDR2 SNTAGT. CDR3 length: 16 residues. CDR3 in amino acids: CASSDSLGPAYNEQFF. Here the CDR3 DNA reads TGTGCCAGCAGTGACTCGCTGGGACCGGCGTACAACGAGCAGTTCTTC.

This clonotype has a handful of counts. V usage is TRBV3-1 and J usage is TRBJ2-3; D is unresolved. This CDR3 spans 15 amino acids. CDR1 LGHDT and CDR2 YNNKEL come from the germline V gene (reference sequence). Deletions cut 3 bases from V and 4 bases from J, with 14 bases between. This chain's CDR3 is CASSHPPALSDTQYF. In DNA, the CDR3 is TGTGCCAGCAGCCACCCGCCCGCCCTATCAGATACGCAGTATTTT.

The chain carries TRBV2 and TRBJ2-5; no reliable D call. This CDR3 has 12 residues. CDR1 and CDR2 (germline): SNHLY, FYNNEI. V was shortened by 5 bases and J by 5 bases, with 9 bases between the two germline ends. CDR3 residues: CASSWAGETQYF. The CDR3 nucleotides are TGTGCCAGCAGTTGGGCAGGCGAGACCCAGTACTTC. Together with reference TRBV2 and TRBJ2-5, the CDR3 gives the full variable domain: EPEVTQTPSHQVTQMGQEVILRCVPISNHLYFYWYRQILGQKVEFLVSFYNNEISEKSEIFDDQFSVERPDGSNFTLKIRSTKLEDSAMYFCASSWAGETQYFGPGTRLLVL.

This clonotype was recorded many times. In DNA, the CDR3 is TGTGCCAGCAGCGTAGTTGATCAGGGGGCTGAGCAGTTCTTC. It codes for CASSVVDQGAEQFF. The chain recombines TRBV9 with TRBJ2-1; the match to TRBD1 covers 8 bases. CDR1 and CDR2 from the germline V gene are SGDLS and YYNGEE. The V and J ends lost 0 bases and 9 bases, in that order; junction bases with no gene match: 5. This CDR3 has 14 residues.

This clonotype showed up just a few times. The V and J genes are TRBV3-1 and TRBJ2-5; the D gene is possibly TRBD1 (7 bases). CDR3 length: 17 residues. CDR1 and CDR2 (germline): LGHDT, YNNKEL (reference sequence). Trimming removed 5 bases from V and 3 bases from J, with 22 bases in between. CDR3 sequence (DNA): TGTGCCAGCAGCGACCGGGCCACAGGGGAGGCCAAAGAGACCCAGTACTTC. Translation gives CASSDRATGEAKETQYF.

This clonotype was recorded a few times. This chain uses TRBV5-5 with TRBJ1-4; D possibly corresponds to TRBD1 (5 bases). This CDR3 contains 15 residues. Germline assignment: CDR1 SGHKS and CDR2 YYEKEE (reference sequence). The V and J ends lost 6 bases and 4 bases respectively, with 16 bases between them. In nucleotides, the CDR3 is TGTGCCAGCACCAAGAACCCGACAGTTAATGAAAAACTGTTTTTT. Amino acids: CASTKNPTVNEKLFF.